These 19 T cell receptor beta chains came from one sample sequenced in a study of CD8 T cells in Susac syndrome. When the RNA was reverse transcribed, random hexamers were used with an input of about 0.45 to 1 ug. MiXCR was run by TCRdb on the immunoSEQ multiplex PCR reads, yielding one entry per CDR3 protein. This repertoire shows over 80,000 distinct CDR3 sequences, 94% found once; its top ten account for approximately 0.9%. What was sequenced was CD8+ T cells from PBMCs. These receptors were obtained from a human donor with Susac syndrome.

This chain joins TRBV6-5 and TRBJ1-1, with D possibly being TRBD1 (5 bases). The germline V gene encodes CDR1 MNHEY and CDR2 SVGAGI. V shed 2 bases and J shed 4 bases, with 8 bases lying between them. The CDR3 is 13 residues long. This CDR3 is CASSYVGVTEAFF. In DNA form, the CDR3 reads TGTGCCAGCAGTTACGTGGGGGTCACTGAAGCTTTCTTT.

The chain uses TRBV7-9 and TRBJ2-5; D unresolved. The V end was cut by 1 base, the J end by 2 bases, with 2 bases between. CDR3 length: 12 residues. CDR1 is SEHNR, CDR2 FQNEAQ, per germline (reference sequence). CDR3 amino acids: CASSLEQETQYF. Written as DNA, the CDR3 is TGTGCCAGCAGCTTAGAGCAAGAGACCCAGTACTTC.

This chain joins TRBV29-1 and TRBJ2-7; D perhaps matches TRBD1 (6 bases). Germline values: CDR1 SQVTM, CDR2 ANQGSEA. CDR3 length equals 12 residues. The V gene lost 5 bases and the J gene lost 1 base, with 9 bases spanning the gap. The CDR3 region is CSVSGQSYEQYF. CDR3 in DNA: TGCAGCGTTTCTGGACAGTCCTACGAGCAGTACTTC.

This clonotype occurred a few times. CDR3 loop: CASSGGADTEAFF. The DNA for the CDR3 is TGTGCCAGCAGCGGAGGGGCGGACACTGAAGCTTTCTTT. The V gene is TRBV9, the J gene TRBJ1-1, with D maybe TRBD1 (5 bases). Germline values: CDR1 SGDLS, CDR2 YYNGEE. V shed 3 bases and J shed 3 bases, with 9 bases lying between them. The CDR3 length is 13 residues. The complete variable domain, with remaining parts taken from reference TRBV9 and TRBJ1-1, reads DSGVTQTPKHLITATGQRVTLRCSPRSGDLSVYWYQQSLDQGLQFLIQYYNGEERAKGNILERFSAQQFPDLHSELNLSSLELGDSALYFCASSGGADTEAFFGQGTRLTVV.

This chain links TRBV4-1 with TRBJ2-7; D uncertain. CDR1 is MGHRA and CDR2 is YSYEKL in the germline V gene. The CDR3 is 13 amino acids. V shed 1 base and J shed 7 bases, with 11 bases lying between them. This chain's CDR3 is CASSQVSSGEQYF. In DNA, the CDR3 is TGCGCCAGCAGCCAAGTATCGTCCGGGGAGCAGTACTTC.

J is TRBJ1-5 and V is TRBV7-9; D ambiguous. The germline CDR1 and CDR2 sequences are SEHNR and FQNEAQ (reference sequence). CDR3 length: 14 amino acids. The ends were cut back, 5 bases at V and 2 bases at J, with 10 bases in the middle. CDR3 loop: CASSRSEGNQPQHF. DNA for the CDR3: TGTGCCAGCAGCCGATCGGAGGGCAATCAGCCCCAGCATTTT.

This clonotype showed up just once. V and J are TRBV19 and TRBJ1-1; D is possibly TRBD1 (6 bases). Germline V gene data show CDR1 as LNHDA and CDR2 as SQIVND (reference sequence). Trimming took off 4 bases at V and 0 bases at J, with 9 bases between the two ends. The CDR3 is 14 amino acids. The CDR3 is CASSKGHLNTEAFF. CDR3 bases: TGTGCCAGTAGTAAGGGACACCTGAACACTGAAGCTTTCTTT.

The CDR3: CASSLEGGYSNQPQHF. The CDR3 bases are TGTGCCAGCAGTTTAGAGGGGGGTTATAGCAATCAGCCCCAGCATTTT. The chain combines TRBV12-3 or TRBV12-4 with TRBJ1-5, with D maybe TRBD1 (6 bases). Trimming took off 1 base at V and 0 bases at J, with 10 bases between the two ends. The CDR3 totals 16 residues.

This chain uses TRBV12-5 with TRBJ2-2; the D gene is possibly TRBD2 (5 bases). Germline lookup yields CDR1 LGHNT and CDR2 FRNRAP. The CDR3 runs to 16 residues. Between the trimmed V and J ends, which lost 0 bases and 2 bases, there was a span of 10 bases. This CDR3 is CASGLVHEGNTGELFF. CDR3 in DNA: TGTGCTAGTGGTTTGGTTCACGAGGGCAACACCGGGGAGCTGTTTTTT.

The chain joins TRBV11-2 to TRBJ2-2; no reliable D call. CDR1 and CDR2 from the germline V gene are SGHAT and FQNNGV. The CDR3 length is 14 residues. V was trimmed by 2 bases and J by 3 bases, leaving 7 bases between them. The CDR3 nucleotides are TGTGCCAGCAGCTTAATAGGCGACACCGGGGAGCTGTTTTTT. Translation: CASSLIGDTGELFF.

CDR3 in DNA: TGCAGTGCTAGGAGGACAGGGGGCTTAGACTCACCCCTCCACTTT. The encoded protein is CSARRTGGLDSPLHF. The chain is built from TRBV20-1 and TRBJ1-6; 11 nucleotides match TRBD1. Germline V gives CDR1 DFQATT, CDR2 SNEGSKA (reference sequence). This CDR3 comprises 15 residues. J lost 10 bases, V lost 3 bases, and 8 bases had no gene match.

The chain carries TRBV4-1 and TRBJ2-1; 9 bases agree with TRBD2. CDR1 is MGHRA and CDR2 is YSYEKL in the germline V gene. The CDR3 totals 20 residues. V lost 4 bases and J lost 0; bases outside the gene matches: 16. The CDR3 bases are TGCGCCAGCAGCCCCGTTGAGGTAGCGGGAGTCTTCGACTCCTACAATGAGCAGTTCTTC. It is translated as CASSPVEVAGVFDSYNEQFF.

This chain links TRBV7-9 with TRBJ2-7, with 7 bases lining up with TRBD2. The V gene's germline CDR1 is SEHNR and CDR2 FQNEAQ (reference sequence). The CDR3 is 13 residues long. V dropped 5 bases and J dropped 4; count of bases not matched to a gene: 5. The CDR3 spells CASSPGLKYEQYF. Written as DNA, the CDR3 is TGTGCCAGCAGCCCGGGACTAAAATACGAGCAGTACTTC.

The V and J genes are TRBV12-3 or TRBV12-4 and TRBJ1-5; the D is unclear. This CDR3 is 15 amino acids long. V dropped 5 bases and J dropped 6 bases, with 17 bases sitting between them. The CDR3 region has the DNA TGTGCCAGCAGTCTCGATCCACGAGGGCTTCAGCCCCAGCATTTT. This sequence encodes CASSLDPRGLQPQHF.

This sequence joins TRBV27 and TRBJ2-6; the D gene is possibly TRBD1 (5 bases). This CDR3 comprises 15 residues. Between the trimmed V and J ends, which lost 6 bases and 0 bases, there was a span of 9 bases. Germline CDR1 is MNHEY and CDR2 is SMNVEV (reference sequence). This chain's CDR3 is CASSPGPSGANVLTF. The CDR3 DNA reads as TGTGCCAGCAGCCCAGGGCCCTCTGGGGCCAACGTCCTGACTTTC. The full variable domain, completed using reference TRBV27 and TRBJ2-6, is EAQVTQNPRYLITVTGKKLTVTCSQNMNHEYMSWYRQDPGLGLRQIYYSMNVEVTDKGDVPEGYKVSRKEKRNFPLILESPSPNQTSLYFCASSPGPSGANVLTFGAGSRLTVL.

The J gene is TRBJ1-3, the V gene TRBV12-5; no clear D gene. Germline CDR1 and CDR2: LGHNT and FRNRAP. V lost 0 bases and J 0 bases, leaving 12 bases between the germline ends. The CDR3 consists of 17 residues. This chain's CDR3 is CASGLVPHMRSGNTIYF. Written as DNA, the CDR3 is TGTGCTAGTGGTTTGGTACCCCACATGCGCTCTGGAAACACCATATATTTT.

The chain has TRBV19 and TRBJ2-7, with a weak D call TRBD2 (6 bases). CDR1 and CDR2 (germline): LNHDA, SQIVND (reference sequence). Trimming removed 2 bases from V and 3 bases from J, with 20 bases in between. This CDR3 spans 17 amino acids. Written as DNA, the CDR3 is TGTGCCAGTAGTATACCCCATGACGGAGGGAGAAACTACGAGCAGTACTTC. Its protein product is CASSIPHDGGRNYEQYF.

CDR3 protein: CASSGTGFWPQHF. CDR3 sequence (DNA): TGTGCCAGTTCTGGGACAGGCTTTTGGCCCCAGCATTTT. The chain carries TRBV19 and TRBJ1-5, with TRBD1 matching over 8 bases. CDR3 length equals 13 residues. Looked up from germline, CDR1 is LNHDA and CDR2 is SQIVND (reference sequence). The V gene end was trimmed by 8 bases and the J gene end by 9 bases; junction bases not matched to a gene: 9.

V usage is TRBV20-1 and J usage is TRBJ2-2; 11 bases align to TRBD2. Germline CDR1 reads DFQATT; CDR2 reads SNEGSKA (reference sequence). J lost 6 bases, V lost 4 bases, and 4 bases had no gene match. The CDR3 length is 14 residues. For the CDR3, the DNA is TGCAGTGCTACAACGGGACTAGCGGCCGGGGAGCTGTTTTTT. Amino acid sequence: CSATTGLAAGELFF.